Listed below are T cell receptor beta chains from one sample, sequenced in a study of blood T cell repertoires in COVID-19. Assay used: immunoSEQ multiplex PCR; TCRdb lists only in-frame clones, some missing. The sample lists tens of thousands of clones, 77% occurring once. Sequencing was performed on peripheral blood. Source of these receptors: a woman in her 70s with acute or convalescent COVID-19. Both conserved end residues are part of each CDR3. The order of the fields is J gene, V gene, D gene, clone size, CDR3 protein, CDR3 DNA. A D gene is named only where the DNA matches it firmly. Clone size is given for some rows only: seen once, a few or many times, or a class if the clone is expanded.

j_call: TRBJ1-1; v_call: TRBV18; d_call: TRBD1; clone_size: NA; cdr3_aa: CASSPPGRGSTEAFF; cdr3_nt: TGTGCCAGCTCACCACCGGGCAGGGGGAGCACTGAAGCTTTCTTT
j_call: TRBJ2-1; v_call: TRBV15; d_call: TRBD1; clone_size: NA; cdr3_aa: CATWDSKYNEQFF; cdr3_nt: TGTGCCACATGGGACAGCAAGTACAATGAGCAGTTCTTC
j_call: TRBJ1-5; v_call: TRBV10-3; d_call: TRBD1; clone_size: once; cdr3_aa: CAISEDRGQPQHF; cdr3_nt: TGTGCCATCAGTGAGGACAGGGGTCAGCCCCAGCATTTT
j_call: TRBJ2-1; v_call: TRBV7-6; d_call: TRBD1; clone_size: NA; cdr3_aa: CASSPLDRSSYNEQFF; cdr3_nt: TGTGCCAGCAGCCCCCTGGACAGGAGCTCCTACAATGAGCAGTTCTTC
j_call: TRBJ1-5; v_call: TRBV7-8; d_call: NA; clone_size: NA; cdr3_aa: CASSLGRGGNQPQHF; cdr3_nt: TGTGCCAGCAGCTTAGGAAGGGGGGGGAATCAGCCCCAGCATTTT
j_call: TRBJ1-1; v_call: TRBV5-1; d_call: TRBD1; clone_size: NA; cdr3_aa: CASSLNRQGAPGDTEAFF; cdr3_nt: TGCGCCAGCAGCTTGAATCGCCAGGGGGCCCCAGGGGACACTGAAGCTTTCTTT
j_call: TRBJ1-2; v_call: TRBV6-6; d_call: NA; clone_size: NA; cdr3_aa: CASSYTGSGGYTF; cdr3_nt: TGTGCCAGCAGTTACACAGGGTCAGGTGGCTACACCTTC
j_call: TRBJ1-1; v_call: TRBV2; d_call: NA; clone_size: NA; cdr3_aa: CASRPTRDTEAFF; cdr3_nt: TGTGCCAGCAGACCAACTAGGGACACTGAAGCTTTCTTT
j_call: TRBJ2-2; v_call: TRBV7-6; d_call: TRBD2; clone_size: NA; cdr3_aa: CASSLQSRLAENTGELFF; cdr3_nt: TGTGCCAGCAGCTTACAGAGTAGGCTAGCGGAGAACACCGGGGAGCTGTTTTTT
j_call: TRBJ2-1; v_call: TRBV7-8; d_call: TRBD1; clone_size: NA; cdr3_aa: CASSFTPGQPYNEQFF; cdr3_nt: TGTGCCAGCAGTTTTACACCGGGACAGCCATACAATGAGCAGTTCTTC
j_call: TRBJ2-5; v_call: TRBV6-6; d_call: TRBD1; clone_size: NA; cdr3_aa: CASNRGSQETQYF; cdr3_nt: TGTGCCAGTAACAGGGGGAGCCAAGAGACCCAGTACTTC
j_call: TRBJ1-3; v_call: TRBV7-7; d_call: NA; clone_size: NA; cdr3_aa: CARQVSGNTIYF; cdr3_nt: TGTGCAAGACAAGTCTCTGGAAACACCATATATTTT
j_call: TRBJ1-1; v_call: TRBV28; d_call: TRBD1; clone_size: few; cdr3_aa: CASSPPGGTGGLAFF; cdr3_nt: TGTGCCAGCAGCCCCCCCGGGGGGACAGGGGGGTTGGCTTTCTTT
j_call: TRBJ2-7; v_call: TRBV5-5; d_call: TRBD2; clone_size: NA; cdr3_aa: CASSSGTSGALGEQYF; cdr3_nt: TGTGCCAGCAGCTCCGGGACTAGCGGGGCGCTCGGGGAGCAGTACTTC
j_call: TRBJ2-7; v_call: TRBV4-1; d_call: NA; clone_size: NA; cdr3_aa: CASSQEGGREQYF; cdr3_nt: TGCGCCAGCAGCCAAGAGGGGGGACGCGAGCAGTACTTC
j_call: TRBJ1-1; v_call: TRBV4-3; d_call: TRBD1; clone_size: once; cdr3_aa: CASSQDLWSGQGPRGTEAFF; cdr3_nt: TGCGCCAGCAGCCAAGATTTGTGGTCGGGACAGGGCCCCCGGGGGACTGAAGCTTTCTTT
j_call: TRBJ2-7; v_call: TRBV11-3; d_call: TRBD1; clone_size: few; cdr3_aa: CASSFATGGNYEQYF; cdr3_nt: TGTGCCAGCAGCTTTGCAACAGGGGGAAACTACGAGCAGTACTTC
j_call: TRBJ1-1; v_call: TRBV6-2/TRBV6-3; d_call: TRBD1; clone_size: NA; cdr3_aa: CASSPGQGATEAFF; cdr3_nt: TGTGCCAGCAGCCCGGGACAGGGGGCCACTGAAGCTTTCTTT
j_call: TRBJ2-1; v_call: TRBV24-1; d_call: TRBD1; clone_size: NA; cdr3_aa: CATSVQGQGGGEQFF; cdr3_nt: TGTGCCACCAGTGTCCAGGGACAGGGAGGGGGTGAGCAGTTCTTC
j_call: TRBJ2-2; v_call: TRBV30; d_call: NA; clone_size: NA; cdr3_aa: CAWSVRGIGELFF; cdr3_nt: TGTGCCTGGAGTGTACGAGGGATCGGGGAGCTGTTTTTT
j_call: TRBJ1-3; v_call: TRBV3-1/TRBV3-2; d_call: NA; clone_size: once; cdr3_aa: CASSQDQGYGNTIYF; cdr3_nt: TGTGCCAGCAGCCAAGATCAGGGCTATGGAAACACCATATATTTT
j_call: TRBJ2-7; v_call: TRBV28; d_call: NA; clone_size: NA; cdr3_aa: CASSSGGELREQYF; cdr3_nt: TGTGCCAGCAGTTCGGGCGGGGAACTTAGGGAGCAGTACTTC
j_call: TRBJ1-3; v_call: TRBV6-1; d_call: NA; clone_size: NA; cdr3_aa: CASSQTVSGNTIYF; cdr3_nt: TGTGCCAGCAGTCAGACAGTCTCTGGAAACACCATATATTTT
j_call: TRBJ1-3; v_call: TRBV27; d_call: NA; clone_size: NA; cdr3_aa: CATARGTGNTIYF; cdr3_nt: TGTGCCACTGCGAGGGGGACTGGAAACACCATATATTTT
j_call: TRBJ1-4; v_call: TRBV19; d_call: NA; clone_size: NA; cdr3_aa: CASSRTDWTSGEKLFF; cdr3_nt: TGTGCCAGTAGTCGGACAGACTGGACCTCGGGTGAAAAACTGTTTTTT
j_call: TRBJ2-6; v_call: TRBV5-1; d_call: NA; clone_size: NA; cdr3_aa: CASSLIPGAHGANVLTF; cdr3_nt: TGCGCCAGCAGCTTGATTCCAGGGGCGCATGGGGCCAACGTCCTGACTTTC
j_call: TRBJ2-2; v_call: TRBV10-1; d_call: TRBD1; clone_size: NA; cdr3_aa: CASSETGGLTGELFF; cdr3_nt: TGCGCCAGCAGTGAGACAGGGGGGTTAACCGGGGAGCTGTTTTTT
j_call: TRBJ2-3; v_call: TRBV25-1; d_call: NA; clone_size: NA; cdr3_aa: CASSELKGRGDTQYF; cdr3_nt: TGTGCCAGCAGTGAATTAAAGGGCCGAGGGGATACGCAGTATTTT
j_call: TRBJ2-7; v_call: TRBV4-2; d_call: NA; clone_size: NA; cdr3_aa: CASSQDIRLAYEQYF; cdr3_nt: TGTGCCAGCAGCCAAGATATAAGGCTAGCTTACGAGCAGTACTTC
j_call: TRBJ2-7; v_call: TRBV5-1; d_call: TRBD2; clone_size: NA; cdr3_aa: CASSFRTSGSYEQYF; cdr3_nt: TGCGCCAGCAGCTTTCGGACTAGCGGCTCCTACGAGCAGTACTTC
j_call: TRBJ2-2; v_call: TRBV9; d_call: NA; clone_size: NA; cdr3_aa: CASSVERGSLTGELFF; cdr3_nt: TGTGCCAGCAGCGTAGAGAGAGGGTCCCTTACCGGGGAGCTGTTTTTT
j_call: TRBJ2-7; v_call: TRBV10-2; d_call: TRBD2; clone_size: NA; cdr3_aa: CASGLAGPRGGEQYF; cdr3_nt: TGCGCCAGCGGGCTAGCGGGACCTCGCGGAGGGGAGCAGTACTTC
j_call: TRBJ1-1; v_call: TRBV12-3/TRBV12-4; d_call: NA; clone_size: NA; cdr3_aa: CASSKTNTEAFF; cdr3_nt: TGTGCCAGCAGCAAGACAAACACTGAAGCTTTCTTT
j_call: TRBJ2-7; v_call: TRBV4-2; d_call: TRBD2; clone_size: NA; cdr3_aa: CASSLSLAGGSYEQYF; cdr3_nt: TGTGCCAGCAGCCTTTCACTAGCGGGAGGCTCCTACGAGCAGTACTTC
j_call: TRBJ2-3; v_call: TRBV19; d_call: TRBD2; clone_size: NA; cdr3_aa: CASSLGAGGTDTQYF; cdr3_nt: TGTGCCAGTTCATTAGGGGCGGGGGGAACAGATACGCAGTATTTT
j_call: TRBJ2-3; v_call: TRBV11-3; d_call: TRBD1; clone_size: NA; cdr3_aa: CASSNRGADTQYF; cdr3_nt: TGTGCCAGCAGCAACAGGGGTGCAGATACGCAGTATTTT
j_call: TRBJ2-2; v_call: TRBV12-3/TRBV12-4; d_call: TRBD1; clone_size: NA; cdr3_aa: CASRRTGAGELFF; cdr3_nt: TGTGCCAGCAGAAGGACAGGGGCCGGGGAGCTGTTTTTT
j_call: TRBJ2-1; v_call: TRBV27; d_call: NA; clone_size: NA; cdr3_aa: CASSPRLGTYNEQFF; cdr3_nt: TGTGCCAGCAGCCCCAGACTAGGAACCTACAATGAGCAGTTCTTC
j_call: TRBJ1-2; v_call: TRBV5-1; d_call: NA; clone_size: NA; cdr3_aa: CASSLGPSNYGYTF; cdr3_nt: TGCGCCAGCAGCTTGGGTCCGTCTAACTATGGCTACACCTTC
j_call: TRBJ1-2; v_call: TRBV3-1/TRBV3-2; d_call: TRBD1; clone_size: once; cdr3_aa: CASSRGQGYGYTF; cdr3_nt: TGTGCCAGCAGCCGAGGACAGGGCTATGGCTACACCTTC
j_call: TRBJ2-7; v_call: TRBV7-8; d_call: TRBD2; clone_size: NA; cdr3_aa: CASSSRLAGVEQYF; cdr3_nt: TGTGCCAGCAGCTCAAGACTAGCGGGAGTCGAGCAGTACTTC
j_call: TRBJ1-1; v_call: TRBV5-1; d_call: NA; clone_size: NA; cdr3_aa: CASSLGGVAAEAFF; cdr3_nt: TGCGCCAGCAGCTTGGGCGGTGTGGCGGCTGAAGCTTTCTTT